The rows below give T cell receptor beta chains drawn from one sample of a study of shared clonotypes between healthy human individuals. Sequencing used immunoSEQ multiplex PCR; TCRdb keeps in-frame clones, though not all of them. The data show about 1,800,000 clones, over 85% seen once. Sequenced input: naive CD8+ T cells sorted from blood. Receptors originate from a young man in good health. Both conserved end residues are part of each CDR3. The D gene is left open where the match is weak. Size is stated for part of the rows, as once, few or many counts, or as a class when the clone is expanded.

>TRBJ1-6|.|TRBV5-6|15|.
TGTGCCAGCTATTACAGGAGCTCCTATAATTCACCCCTCCACTTT
CASYYRSSYNSPLHF
>TRBJ2-7|.|TRBV27|13|.
TGTGCCAGCAGGTACCGAGAGGGCAACGAGCAGTACTTC
CASRYREGNEQYF
>TRBJ2-1|TRBD2|TRBV4-1|15|.
TGCGCCAGCAGCCAAGACAAACTAGCGATTAATGAGCAGTTCTTC
CASSQDKLAINEQFF
>TRBJ1-3|.|TRBV28|17|once
TGTGCCAGCAGTATAGGGACTCCGGGGAACGCTGGAAACACCATATATTTT
CASSIGTPGNAGNTIYF
>TRBJ2-7|.|TRBV11-2|14|.
TGTGCCAGCAGCTTAGTACTCGGCGGCTACGGGCAGTACTTC
CASSLVLGGYGQYF
>TRBJ1-2|.|TRBV28|13|.
TGTGCCAGCAGTTTCAACCTTAACTATGGCTACACCTTC
CASSFNLNYGYTF
>TRBJ2-3|.|TRBV7-9|15|.
TGTGCCAGCAGCGCGAGGGGGGGCGGCACAGATACGCAGTATTTT
CASSARGGGTDTQYF
>TRBJ1-2|.|TRBV19|13|.
TGTGCCAGTAGTAAGCCGGCTTTCCCTGGCTACACCTTC
CASSKPAFPGYTF
>TRBJ2-7|TRBD2|TRBV7-6|16|.
TGTGCCAGCAGCTTAGTCAGCCTAGCGGCCTCCTACGAGCAGTACTTC
CASSLVSLAASYEQYF
>TRBJ2-4|.|TRBV7-9|14|.
TGTGCCAGCAAAGACTCTGAAGCCAAAAACATTCAGTACTTC
CASKDSEAKNIQYF
>TRBJ1-2|TRBD1|TRBV2|14|.
TGTGCCAGCAGCGGGACAGTCACTAACTATGGCTACACCTTC
CASSGTVTNYGYTF
>TRBJ2-7|TRBD2|TRBV7-9|19|.
TGTGCCAGCAGCTTTATCACCGGGACTAGCGGGCACAACTCCTACGAGCAGTACTTC
CASSFITGTSGHNSYEQYF
>TRBJ2-3|TRBD2|TRBV10-3|15|once
TGTGCCATCAGCCTCCTAGCGGATAGCACAGATACGCAGTATTTT
CAISLLADSTDTQYF
>TRBJ2-5|.|TRBV5-4|13|.
TGTGCCAGCAGCCGGACACTTCAAGAGACCCAGTACTTC
CASSRTLQETQYF
>TRBJ2-7|TRBD2|TRBV11-2|16|.
TGTGCCAGCAGCGATAGCGGGAGGGCCCGGTCCTACGAGCAGTACTTC
CASSDSGRARSYEQYF
>TRBJ2-7|TRBD2|TRBV28|16|.
TGTGCCAGCAGTGACGGACTAGCGGGGCCTCACGACGAGCAGTACTTC
CASSDGLAGPHDEQYF
>TRBJ1-2|.|TRBV2|14|few
TGTGCCAGCAGTGACGGGACGGCACTCTATGGCTACACCTTC
CASSDGTALYGYTF
>TRBJ2-1|.|TRBV7-9|15|.
TGTGCCAGCAGCTCCCACGTCGGAGGGCCGGATGAGCAGTTCTTC
CASSSHVGGPDEQFF
>TRBJ1-1|.|TRBV16|13|.
TGTGCCAGCAGCCAATTTTTGGACACTGAAGCTTTCTTT
CASSQFLDTEAFF
>TRBJ2-7|.|TRBV4-3|15|.
TGCGCCAGCAGCCAAGTATACGGACCCGCCTACGAGCAGTACTTC
CASSQVYGPAYEQYF
>TRBJ1-2|.|TRBV7-9|14|.
TGTGCCAGCAGGCCAGGGACGGAGCTATGGAGCTACACCTTC
CASRPGTELWSYTF
>TRBJ2-1|.|TRBV9|13|.
TGTGCCAGCAGCGCCGGGGGATACAATGAGCAGTTCTTC
CASSAGGYNEQFF
>TRBJ2-5|TRBD2|TRBV6-5|15|.
TGTGCCAGCAGTTACGGGGCGGGGGGTATAGAGACCCAGTACTTC
CASSYGAGGIETQYF
>TRBJ2-2|.|TRBV9|14|.
TGTGCCAGCAGCGTTGGTGCGAACACCGGGGAGCTGTTTTTT
CASSVGANTGELFF
>TRBJ2-2|.|TRBV4-3|15|.
TGCGCCAGCAGCCAAGAGGAGCAATCGAACGGGGAGCTGTTTTTT
CASSQEEQSNGELFF
>TRBJ1-2|TRBD1|TRBV6-6|16|.
TGTGCCAGCACCCTTGGCACAGGGGGCCAGTTGCCTGGCTACACCTTC
CASTLGTGGQLPGYTF
>TRBJ2-3|.|TRBV5-1|13|.
TGCGCCAGCAGCTTGGCTAGCACAGATACGCAGTATTTT
CASSLASTDTQYF